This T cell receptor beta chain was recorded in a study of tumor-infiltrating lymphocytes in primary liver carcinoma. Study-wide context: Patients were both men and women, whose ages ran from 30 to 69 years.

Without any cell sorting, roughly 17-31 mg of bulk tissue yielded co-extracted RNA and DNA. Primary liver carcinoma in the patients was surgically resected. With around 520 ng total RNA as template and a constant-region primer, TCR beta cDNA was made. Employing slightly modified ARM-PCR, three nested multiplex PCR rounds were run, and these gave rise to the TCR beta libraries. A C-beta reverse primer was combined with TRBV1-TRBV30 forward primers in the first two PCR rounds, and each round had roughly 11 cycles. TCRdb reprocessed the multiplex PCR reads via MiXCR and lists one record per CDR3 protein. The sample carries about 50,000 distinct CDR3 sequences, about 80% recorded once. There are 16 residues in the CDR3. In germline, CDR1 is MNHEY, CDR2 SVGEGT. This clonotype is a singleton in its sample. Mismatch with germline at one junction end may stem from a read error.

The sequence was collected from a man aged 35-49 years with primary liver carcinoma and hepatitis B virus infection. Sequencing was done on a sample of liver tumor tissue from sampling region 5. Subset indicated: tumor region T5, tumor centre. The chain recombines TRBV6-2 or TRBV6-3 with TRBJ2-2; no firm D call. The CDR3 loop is CASCYNVIGPTGELFF. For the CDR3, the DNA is TGTGCCAGCTGTTACAATGTGATTGGACCCACAGGGGAGCTGTTTTTT.